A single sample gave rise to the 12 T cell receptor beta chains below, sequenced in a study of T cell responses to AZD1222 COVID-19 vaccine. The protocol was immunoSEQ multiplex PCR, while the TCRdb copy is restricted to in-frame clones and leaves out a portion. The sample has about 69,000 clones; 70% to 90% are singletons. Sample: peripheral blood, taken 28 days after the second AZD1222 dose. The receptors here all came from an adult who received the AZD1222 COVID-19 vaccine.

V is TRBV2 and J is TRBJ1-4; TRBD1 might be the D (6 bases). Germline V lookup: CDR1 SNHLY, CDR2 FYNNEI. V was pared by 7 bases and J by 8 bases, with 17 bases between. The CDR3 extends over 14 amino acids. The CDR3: CASTPGQLGEKLFF. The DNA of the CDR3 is TGTGCCAGCACCCCTGGACAGTTGGGGGAAAAACTGTTTTTT.

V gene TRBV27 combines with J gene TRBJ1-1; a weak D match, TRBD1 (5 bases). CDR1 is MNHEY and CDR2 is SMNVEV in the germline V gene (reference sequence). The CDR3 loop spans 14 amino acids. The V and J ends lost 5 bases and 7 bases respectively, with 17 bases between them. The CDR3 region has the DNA TGTGCCAGCAGTCCCCTGTGGGGGGAGGGTGAAGCTTTCTTT. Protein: CASSPLWGEGEAFF.

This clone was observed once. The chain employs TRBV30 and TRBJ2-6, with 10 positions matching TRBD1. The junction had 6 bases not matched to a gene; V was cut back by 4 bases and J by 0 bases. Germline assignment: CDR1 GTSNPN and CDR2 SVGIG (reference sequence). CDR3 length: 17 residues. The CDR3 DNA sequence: TGTGCCTGGATCCCGGGACAGGGGTTCTCTGGGGCCAACGTCCTGACTTTC. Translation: CAWIPGQGFSGANVLTF.

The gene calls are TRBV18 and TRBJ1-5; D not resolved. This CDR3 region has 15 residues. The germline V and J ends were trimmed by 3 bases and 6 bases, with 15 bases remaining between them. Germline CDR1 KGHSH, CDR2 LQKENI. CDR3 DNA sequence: TGTGCCAGCTCACCTCTTCCCTCCATCGGTCAGCCCCAGCATTTT. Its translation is CASSPLPSIGQPQHF.

CDR3 residues: CASSPSPGGVGNTIYF. CDR3 nucleotide sequence: TGTGCCAGCAGCCCATCTCCCGGCGGGGTCGGAAACACCATATATTTT. The V and J genes are TRBV9 and TRBJ1-3, with D unclear. Between the trimmed V and J ends, which lost 4 bases and 4 bases, there was a span of 18 bases. CDR3 length: 16 residues. Germline V lookup: CDR1 SGDLS, CDR2 YYNGEE.

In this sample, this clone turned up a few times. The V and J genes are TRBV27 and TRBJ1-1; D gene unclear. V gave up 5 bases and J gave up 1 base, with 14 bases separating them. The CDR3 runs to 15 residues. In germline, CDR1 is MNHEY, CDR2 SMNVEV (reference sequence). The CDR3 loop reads CASSPKAERNTEAFF. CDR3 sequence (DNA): TGTGCCAGCAGTCCAAAGGCGGAACGGAACACTGAAGCTTTCTTT.

The CDR3 DNA sequence: TGTGCCACCAGGGTAACGCAGTATTTT. It specifies CATRVTQYF. J is TRBJ2-3 and V is TRBV27, with D perhaps TRBD1 (5 bases). Germline CDR1 MNHEY, CDR2 SMNVEV (reference sequence). The V gene lost 10 bases and the J gene lost 9 bases, with 8 bases spanning the gap. CDR3 length equals 9 residues.

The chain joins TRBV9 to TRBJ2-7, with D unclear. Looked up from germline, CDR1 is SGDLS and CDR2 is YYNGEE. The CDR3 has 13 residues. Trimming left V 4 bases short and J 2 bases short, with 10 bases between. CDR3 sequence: CASSPGLTYEQYF. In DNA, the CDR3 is TGTGCCAGCAGCCCCGGGTTGACCTACGAGCAGTACTTC.

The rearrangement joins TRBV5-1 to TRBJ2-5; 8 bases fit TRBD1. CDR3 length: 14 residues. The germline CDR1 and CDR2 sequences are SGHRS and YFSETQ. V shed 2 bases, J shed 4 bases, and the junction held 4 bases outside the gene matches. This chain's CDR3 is CASSFGQGAETQYF. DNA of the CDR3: TGCGCCAGCAGCTTCGGACAGGGAGCAGAGACCCAGTACTTC.

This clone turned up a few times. CDR3 sequence: CASSDSDRTPNYGYTF. DNA of the CDR3: TGTGCCAGCAGTGACTCTGACAGGACCCCGAACTATGGCTACACCTTC. This rearrangement joins TRBV6-4 to TRBJ1-2; tentative D call: TRBD1 (6 bases). V shed 0 bases and J shed 2 bases, with 13 bases lying between them. From germline, CDR1 is MRHNA and CDR2 SNTAGT. The CDR3 runs 16 residues.

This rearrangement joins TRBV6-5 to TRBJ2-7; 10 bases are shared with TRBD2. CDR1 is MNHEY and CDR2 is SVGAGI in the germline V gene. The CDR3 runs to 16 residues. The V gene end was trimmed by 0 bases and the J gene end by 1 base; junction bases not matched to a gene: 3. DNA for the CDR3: TGTGCCAGCAGTTACTCTTTGACTAGCGGGTCCTACGAGCAGTACTTC. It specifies CASSYSLTSGSYEQYF.

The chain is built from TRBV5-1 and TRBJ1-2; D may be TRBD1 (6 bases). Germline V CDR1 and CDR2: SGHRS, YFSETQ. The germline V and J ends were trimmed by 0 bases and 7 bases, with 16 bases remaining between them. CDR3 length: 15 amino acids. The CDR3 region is CASSLGQGWNGGYTF. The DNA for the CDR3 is TGCGCCAGCAGCTTGGGTCAGGGGTGGAATGGTGGCTACACCTTC.